This T cell receptor beta chain stems from a study of CD8 T cells in Susac syndrome. V gave up 7 bases and J gave up 7 bases, with 13 bases separating them. CDR3 length equals 11 residues. CDR1 is SQVTM and CDR2 is ANQGSEA in the germline V gene. Blood CD8+ and CD4+ T cells underwent high-throughput TCR beta sequencing. An amount of RNA that ranged from roughly 0.45 to 1 ug was reverse transcribed with random hexamers. Amplification of TCR beta CDR3 across 54 Vbeta and 13 Jbeta was performed with immunoSEQ multiplex PCR. TCRdb used MiXCR to reprocess the immunoSEQ multiplex PCR reads, holding one entry per CDR3 protein. The repertoire holds some 150,000 distinct CDR3 sequences, 95% to 96% seen once, with 0.14% to 0.15% in the top ten.

The sequence was obtained from a human donor with multiple sclerosis. This chain uses TRBV29-1 with TRBJ1-1; D may be TRBD1 (5 bases). The material sequenced was CD8+ T cells from PBMCs. The CDR3 reads CSGDRGLEAFF. CDR3 nucleotides: TGCAGCGGGGATAGGGGCCTTGAAGCTTTCTTT.